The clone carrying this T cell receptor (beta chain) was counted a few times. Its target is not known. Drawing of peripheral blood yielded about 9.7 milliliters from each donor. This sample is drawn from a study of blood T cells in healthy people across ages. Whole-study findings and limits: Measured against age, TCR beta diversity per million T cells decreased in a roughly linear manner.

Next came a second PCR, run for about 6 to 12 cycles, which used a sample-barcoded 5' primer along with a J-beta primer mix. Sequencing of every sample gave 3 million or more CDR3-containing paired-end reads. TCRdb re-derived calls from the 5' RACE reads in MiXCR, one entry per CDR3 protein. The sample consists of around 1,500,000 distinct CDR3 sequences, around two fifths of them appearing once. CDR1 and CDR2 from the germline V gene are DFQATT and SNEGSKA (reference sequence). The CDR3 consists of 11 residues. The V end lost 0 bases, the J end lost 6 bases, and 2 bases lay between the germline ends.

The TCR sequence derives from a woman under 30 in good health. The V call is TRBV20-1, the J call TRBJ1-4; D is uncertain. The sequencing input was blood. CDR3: CSARDYEKLFF. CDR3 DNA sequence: TGCAGTGCTAGAGATTATGAAAAACTGTTTTTT.